The clone carrying this T cell receptor delta chain turned up a few times. This CDR3 has 17 amino acids. CDR1 is GEAIGNYY and CDR2 is EKD in the germline V gene. Trimming took 3 bases from V and 0 from J; bases not matched to a gene: 11. The sample belongs to a study of gamma-delta T cells after stem cell transplantation. TCRdb re-called the RT-PCR reads using CATT. Among 6,500 or so delta-chain clones listed, roughly 25% were seen once. The clonotype comes from a human donor. It is not recorded whose cells these are; they may come from a transplant donor. The sequencing input was gamma-delta T cells. The V gene is TRDV2, the J gene TRDJ1; TRDD3 matches at 8 bases. CDR3 sequence: CACDPVLGGVYTDKLIF. CDR3 DNA sequence: TGTGCCTGTGACCCCGTACTGGGGGGGGTGTACACCGATAAACTCATCTTT.